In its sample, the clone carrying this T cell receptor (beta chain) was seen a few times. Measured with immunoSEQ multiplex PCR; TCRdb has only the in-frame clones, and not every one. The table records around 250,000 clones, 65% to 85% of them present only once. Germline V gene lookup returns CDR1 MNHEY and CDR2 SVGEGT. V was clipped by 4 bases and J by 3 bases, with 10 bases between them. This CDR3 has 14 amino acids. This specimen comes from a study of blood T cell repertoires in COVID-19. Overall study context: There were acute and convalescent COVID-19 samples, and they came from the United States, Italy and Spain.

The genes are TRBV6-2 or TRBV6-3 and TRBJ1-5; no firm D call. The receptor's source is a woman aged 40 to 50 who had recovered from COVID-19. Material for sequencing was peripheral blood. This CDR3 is CASSFTSPNQPQHF. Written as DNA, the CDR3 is TGTGCCAGCAGTTTCACTTCTCCCAATCAGCCCCAGCATTTT.